There are a few counts of the clone carrying this T cell receptor (beta chain). Antigen: not known. This CDR3 comprises 14 residues. V lost 3 bases to trimming and J lost 4 bases, with 12 bases between them. These data come from a study of T-cell memory formation after mild COVID-19. Study summary: Largely donor-specific sequence clusters came from a couple of donors. Study conclusions and caveats: Clones contracting across day 15 to 85 had a balanced CD4/CD8 profile; later expanding clones leaned CD4+.

TCRdb reanalysed the 5' RACE reads using MiXCR and keeps one entry per CDR3 protein. The sample lists 180,000 or so distinct CDR3 sequences, 11% seen once, with 3% to 4% in the top ten. Source material: PBMCs or a T cell subset sorted from them (not recorded which). The genes are TRBV12-3 or TRBV12-4 and TRBJ1-1; D remains ambiguous. This sequence was found in a man aged 18 to 30 who had mild COVID-19 (a few samples of this study predate the infection). Cell type and time point are not known. The CDR3 DNA follows: TGTGCCAGCAGTTTCTATAAGGACCTCACTGAAGCTTTCTTT. This encodes CASSFYKDLTEAFF.